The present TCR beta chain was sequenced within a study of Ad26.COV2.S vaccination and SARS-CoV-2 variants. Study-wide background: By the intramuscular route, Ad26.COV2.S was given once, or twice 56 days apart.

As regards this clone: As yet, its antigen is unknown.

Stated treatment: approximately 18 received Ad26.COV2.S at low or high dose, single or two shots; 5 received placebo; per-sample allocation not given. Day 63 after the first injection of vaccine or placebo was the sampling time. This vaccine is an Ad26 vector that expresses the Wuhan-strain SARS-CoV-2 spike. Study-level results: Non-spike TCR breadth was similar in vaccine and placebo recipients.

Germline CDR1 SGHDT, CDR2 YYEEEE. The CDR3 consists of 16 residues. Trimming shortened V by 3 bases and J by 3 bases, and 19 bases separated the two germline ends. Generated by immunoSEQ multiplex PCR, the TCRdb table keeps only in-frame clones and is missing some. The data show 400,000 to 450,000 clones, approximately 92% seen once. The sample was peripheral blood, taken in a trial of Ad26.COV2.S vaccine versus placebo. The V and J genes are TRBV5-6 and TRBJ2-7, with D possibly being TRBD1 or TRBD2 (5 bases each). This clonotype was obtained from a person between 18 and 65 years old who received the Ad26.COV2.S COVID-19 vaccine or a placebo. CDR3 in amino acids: CASSSTPGTEGYEQYF. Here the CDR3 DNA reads TGTGCCAGCAGCTCGACCCCCGGGACGGAAGGCTACGAGCAGTACTTC.